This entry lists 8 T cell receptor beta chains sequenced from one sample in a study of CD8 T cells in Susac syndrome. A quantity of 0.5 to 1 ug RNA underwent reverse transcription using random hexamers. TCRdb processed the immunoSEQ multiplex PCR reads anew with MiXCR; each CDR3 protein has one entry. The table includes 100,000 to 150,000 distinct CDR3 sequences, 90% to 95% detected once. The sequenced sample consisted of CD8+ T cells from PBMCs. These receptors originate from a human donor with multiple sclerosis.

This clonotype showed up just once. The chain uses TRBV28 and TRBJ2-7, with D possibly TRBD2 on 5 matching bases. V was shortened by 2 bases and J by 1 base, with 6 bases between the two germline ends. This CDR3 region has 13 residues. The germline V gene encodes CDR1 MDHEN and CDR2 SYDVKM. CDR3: CASSLRTSYEQYF. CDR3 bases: TGTGCCAGCAGTTTACGGACTTCCTACGAGCAGTACTTC.

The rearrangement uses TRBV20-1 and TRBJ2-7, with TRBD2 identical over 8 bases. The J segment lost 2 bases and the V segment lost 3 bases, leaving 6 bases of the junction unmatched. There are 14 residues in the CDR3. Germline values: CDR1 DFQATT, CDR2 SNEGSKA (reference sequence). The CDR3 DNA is TGCAGTGCTAGTTGGGCTAGCGGGCCCTACGAGCAGTACTTC. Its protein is CSASWASGPYEQYF.

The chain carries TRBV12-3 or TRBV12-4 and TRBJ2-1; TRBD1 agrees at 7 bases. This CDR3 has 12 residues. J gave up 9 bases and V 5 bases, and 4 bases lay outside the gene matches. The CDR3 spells CASSKGAGEQFF. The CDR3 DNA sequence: TGTGCCAGCAGTAAGGGGGCGGGTGAGCAGTTCTTC.

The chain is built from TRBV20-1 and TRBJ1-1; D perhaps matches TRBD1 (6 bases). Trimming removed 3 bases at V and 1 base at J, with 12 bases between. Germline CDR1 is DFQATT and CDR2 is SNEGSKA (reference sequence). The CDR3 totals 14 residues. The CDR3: CSASRWTANTEAFF. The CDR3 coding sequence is TGCAGTGCTAGCAGGTGGACAGCGAACACTGAAGCTTTCTTT.

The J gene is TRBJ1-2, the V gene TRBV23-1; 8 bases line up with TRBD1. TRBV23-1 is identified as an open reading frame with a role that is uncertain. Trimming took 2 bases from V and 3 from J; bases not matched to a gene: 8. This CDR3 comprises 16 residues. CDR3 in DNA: TGCGCCAGCAGTCAAGGCAGGGGGCTTTGGTACTATGGCTACACCTTC. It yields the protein CASSQGRGLWYYGYTF.

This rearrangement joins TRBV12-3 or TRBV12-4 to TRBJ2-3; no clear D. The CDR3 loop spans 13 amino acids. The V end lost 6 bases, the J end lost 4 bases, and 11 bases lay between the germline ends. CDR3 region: CASSSWAPDTQYF. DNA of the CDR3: TGTGCCAGCAGCTCTTGGGCTCCAGATACGCAGTATTTT.

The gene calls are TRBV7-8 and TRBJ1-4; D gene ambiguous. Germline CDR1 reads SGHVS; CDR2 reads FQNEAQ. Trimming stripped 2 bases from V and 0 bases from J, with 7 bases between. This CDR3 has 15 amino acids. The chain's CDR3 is CASSLIWTTNEKLFF. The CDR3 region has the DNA TGTGCCAGCAGCTTAATCTGGACAACTAATGAAAAACTGTTTTTT.

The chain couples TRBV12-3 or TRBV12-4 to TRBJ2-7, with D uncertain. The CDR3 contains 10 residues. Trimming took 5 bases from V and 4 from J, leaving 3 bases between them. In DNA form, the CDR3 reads TGTGCCAGCAGTCCTTACGAGCAGTACTTC. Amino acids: CASSPYEQYF.